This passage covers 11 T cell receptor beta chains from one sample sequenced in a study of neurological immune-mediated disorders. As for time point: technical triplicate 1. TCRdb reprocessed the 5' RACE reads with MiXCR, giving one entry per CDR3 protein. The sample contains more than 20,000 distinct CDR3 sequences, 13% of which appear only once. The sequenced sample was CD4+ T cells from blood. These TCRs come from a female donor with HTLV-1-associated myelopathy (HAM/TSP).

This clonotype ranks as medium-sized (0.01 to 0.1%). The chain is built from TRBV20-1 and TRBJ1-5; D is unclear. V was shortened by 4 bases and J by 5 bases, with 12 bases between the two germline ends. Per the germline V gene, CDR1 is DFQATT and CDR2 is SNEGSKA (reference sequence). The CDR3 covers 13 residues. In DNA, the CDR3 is TGCAGTGCTAAGTGGACCGCAGATCAGCCCCAGCATTTT. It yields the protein CSAKWTADQPQHF.

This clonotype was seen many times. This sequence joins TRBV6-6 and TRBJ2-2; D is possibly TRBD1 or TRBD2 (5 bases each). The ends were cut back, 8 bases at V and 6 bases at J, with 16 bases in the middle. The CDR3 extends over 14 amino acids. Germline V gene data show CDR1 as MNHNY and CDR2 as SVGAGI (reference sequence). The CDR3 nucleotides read TGTGCCAGCGCGAGGGGCCAAGCCCCCGGGGAGCTGTTTTTT. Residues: CASARGQAPGELFF.

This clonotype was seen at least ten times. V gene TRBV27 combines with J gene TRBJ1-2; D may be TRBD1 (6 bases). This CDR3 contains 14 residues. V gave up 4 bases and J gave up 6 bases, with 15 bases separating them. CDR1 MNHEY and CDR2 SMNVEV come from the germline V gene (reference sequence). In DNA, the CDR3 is TGTGCCAGCAGTTCCCTCCTGAGGGGGGATGGCTACACCTTC. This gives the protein CASSSLLRGDGYTF.

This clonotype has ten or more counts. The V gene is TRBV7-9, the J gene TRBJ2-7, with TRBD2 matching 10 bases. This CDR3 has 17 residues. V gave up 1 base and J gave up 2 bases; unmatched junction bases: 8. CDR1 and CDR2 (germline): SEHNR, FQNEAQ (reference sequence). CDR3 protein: CASSLVAGGRNTYEQYF. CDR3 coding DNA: TGTGCCAGCAGCTTAGTAGCGGGAGGCCGTAACACCTACGAGCAGTACTTC.

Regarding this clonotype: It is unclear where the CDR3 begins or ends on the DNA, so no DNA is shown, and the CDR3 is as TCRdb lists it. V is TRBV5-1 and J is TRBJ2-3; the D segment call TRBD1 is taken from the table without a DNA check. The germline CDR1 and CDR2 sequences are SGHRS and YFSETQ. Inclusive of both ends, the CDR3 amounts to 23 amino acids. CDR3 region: CASSFYICSARDQGGTGTDTQYF.

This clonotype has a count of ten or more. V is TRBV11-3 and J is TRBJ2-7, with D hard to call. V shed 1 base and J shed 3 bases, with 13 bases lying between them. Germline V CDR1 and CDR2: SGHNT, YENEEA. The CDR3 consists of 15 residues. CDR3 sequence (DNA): TGTGCCAGCAGCTTAGTGCGAGAGACCCACTACGAGCAGTACTTC. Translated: CASSLVRETHYEQYF.

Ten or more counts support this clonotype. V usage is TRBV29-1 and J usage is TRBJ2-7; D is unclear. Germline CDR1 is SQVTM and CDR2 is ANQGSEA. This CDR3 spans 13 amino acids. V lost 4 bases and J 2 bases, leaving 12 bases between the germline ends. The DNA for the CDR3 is TGCAGCGTTGGGAACGGGTATACCTACGAGCAGTACTTC. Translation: CSVGNGYTYEQYF.

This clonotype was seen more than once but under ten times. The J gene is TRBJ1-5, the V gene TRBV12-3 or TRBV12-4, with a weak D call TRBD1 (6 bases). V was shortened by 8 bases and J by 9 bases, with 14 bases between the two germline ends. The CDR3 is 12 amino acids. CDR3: CASAEGGWPQHF. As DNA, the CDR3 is TGTGCCAGCGCGGAGGGGGGGTGGCCCCAGCATTTT.

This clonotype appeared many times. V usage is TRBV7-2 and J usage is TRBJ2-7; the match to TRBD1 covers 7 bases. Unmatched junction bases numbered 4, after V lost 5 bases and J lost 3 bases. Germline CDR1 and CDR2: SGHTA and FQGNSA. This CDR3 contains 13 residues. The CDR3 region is CASSPSGGYEQYF. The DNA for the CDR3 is TGTGCCAGCAGCCCATCAGGGGGCTACGAGCAGTACTTC.

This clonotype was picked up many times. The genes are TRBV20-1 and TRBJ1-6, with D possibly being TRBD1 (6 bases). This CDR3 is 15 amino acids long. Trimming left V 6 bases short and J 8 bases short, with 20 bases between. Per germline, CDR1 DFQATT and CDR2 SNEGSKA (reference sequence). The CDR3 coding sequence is TGCAGTGCGCGGTGGGACACCTCTGGGGATTCACCCCTCCACTTT. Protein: CSARWDTSGDSPLHF.

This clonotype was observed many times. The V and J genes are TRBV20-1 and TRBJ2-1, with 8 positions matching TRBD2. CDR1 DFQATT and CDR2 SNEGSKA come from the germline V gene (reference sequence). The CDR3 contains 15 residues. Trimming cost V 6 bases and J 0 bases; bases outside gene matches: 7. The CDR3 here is CSAPGGAHSYNEQFF. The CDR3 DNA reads TGCAGTGCCCCGGGGGGGGCCCACTCCTACAATGAGCAGTTCTTC.